The source of this T cell receptor (beta chain) is a study of blood T cell repertoires in COVID-19. J lost 7 bases, V lost 6 bases, and 9 bases had no gene match. The length of the CDR3 is 13 residues. Per germline, CDR1 MDHEN and CDR2 SYDVKM. It was during active infection that Seattle patients were enrolled and then longitudinally followed. The protocol was immunoSEQ multiplex PCR, while the TCRdb copy is restricted to in-frame clones and leaves out a portion. The table includes 200,000 to 250,000 clones, about 83% detected once. This clone was seen only once. Sequenced input: peripheral blood. This receptor was obtained from a woman in her thirties with COVID-19, enrolled during active disease. The rearrangement links TRBV28 to TRBJ2-7; 7 bases match TRBD1. Here the CDR3 reads CASSYGTVREQYF. CDR3 DNA sequence: TGTGCCAGCAGCTATGGGACAGTCAGGGAGCAGTACTTC.